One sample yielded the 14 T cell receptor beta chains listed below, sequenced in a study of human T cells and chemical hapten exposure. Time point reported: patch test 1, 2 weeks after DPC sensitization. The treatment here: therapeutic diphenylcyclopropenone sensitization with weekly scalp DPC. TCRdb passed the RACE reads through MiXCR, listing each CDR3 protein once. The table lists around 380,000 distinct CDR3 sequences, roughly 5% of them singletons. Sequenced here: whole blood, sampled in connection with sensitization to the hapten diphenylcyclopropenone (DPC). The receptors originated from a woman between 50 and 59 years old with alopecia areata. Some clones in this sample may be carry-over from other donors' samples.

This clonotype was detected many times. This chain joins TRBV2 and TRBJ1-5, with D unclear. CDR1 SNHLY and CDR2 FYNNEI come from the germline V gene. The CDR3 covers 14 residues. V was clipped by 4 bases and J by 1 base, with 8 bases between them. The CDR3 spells CASSVGRSNQPQHF. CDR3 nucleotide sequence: TGTGCCAGCAGTGTCGGCAGAAGCAATCAGCCCCAGCATTTT.

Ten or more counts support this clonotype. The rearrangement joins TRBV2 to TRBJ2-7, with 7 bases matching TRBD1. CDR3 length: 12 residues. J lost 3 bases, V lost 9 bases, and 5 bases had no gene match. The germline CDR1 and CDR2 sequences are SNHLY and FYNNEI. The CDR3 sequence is CASRDRSYEQYF. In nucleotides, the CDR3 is TGTGCCAGTCGGGACAGAAGCTACGAGCAGTACTTC.

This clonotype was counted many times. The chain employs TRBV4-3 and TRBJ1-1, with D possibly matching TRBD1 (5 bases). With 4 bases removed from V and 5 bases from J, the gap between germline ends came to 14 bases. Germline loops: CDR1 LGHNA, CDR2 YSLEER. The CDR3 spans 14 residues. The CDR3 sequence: CASSPGTLGTEAFF. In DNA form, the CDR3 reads TGCGCCAGCAGCCCGGGGACCTTAGGGACTGAAGCTTTCTTT.

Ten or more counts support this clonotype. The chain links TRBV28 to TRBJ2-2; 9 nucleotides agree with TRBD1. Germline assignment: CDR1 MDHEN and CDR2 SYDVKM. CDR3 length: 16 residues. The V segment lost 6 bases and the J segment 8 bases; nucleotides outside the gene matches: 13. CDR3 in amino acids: CASRIGGQGLSGELFF. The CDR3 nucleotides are TGTGCCAGCAGGATAGGGGGACAGGGATTATCAGGGGAGCTGTTTTTT.

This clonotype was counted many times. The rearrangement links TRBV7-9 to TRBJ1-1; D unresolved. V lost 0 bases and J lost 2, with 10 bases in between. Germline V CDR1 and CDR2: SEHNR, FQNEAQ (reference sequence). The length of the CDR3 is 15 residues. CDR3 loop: CASSLAALDNTEAFF. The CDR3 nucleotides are TGTGCCAGCAGCTTAGCTGCGCTGGACAACACTGAAGCTTTCTTT. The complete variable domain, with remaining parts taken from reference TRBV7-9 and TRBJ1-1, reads DTGVSQNPRHKITKRGQNVTFRCDPISEHNRLYWYRQTLGQGPEFLTYFQNEAQLEKSRLLSDRFSAERPKGSFSTLEIQRTEQGDSAMYLCASSLAALDNTEAFFGQGTRLTVV.

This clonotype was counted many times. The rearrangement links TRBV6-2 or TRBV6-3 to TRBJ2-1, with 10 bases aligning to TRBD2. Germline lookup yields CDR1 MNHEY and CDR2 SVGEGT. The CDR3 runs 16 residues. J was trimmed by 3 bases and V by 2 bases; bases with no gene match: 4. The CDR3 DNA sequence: TGTGCCAGCAGTTACACTAGCGGGAAAGTCTACAATGAGCAGTTCTTC. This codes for CASSYTSGKVYNEQFF.

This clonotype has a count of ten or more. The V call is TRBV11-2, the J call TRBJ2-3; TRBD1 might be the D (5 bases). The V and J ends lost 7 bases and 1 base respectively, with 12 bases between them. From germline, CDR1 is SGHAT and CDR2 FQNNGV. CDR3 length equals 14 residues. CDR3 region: CASTRVPGTDTQYF. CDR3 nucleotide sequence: TGTGCCAGCACCAGGGTACCGGGCACAGATACGCAGTATTTT. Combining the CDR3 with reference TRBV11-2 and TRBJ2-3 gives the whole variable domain EAGVAQSPRYKIIEKRQSVAFWCNPISGHATLYWYQQILGQGPKLLIQFQNNGVVDDSQLPKDRFSAERLKGVDSTLKIQPAKLEDSAVYLCASTRVPGTDTQYFGPGTRLTVL.

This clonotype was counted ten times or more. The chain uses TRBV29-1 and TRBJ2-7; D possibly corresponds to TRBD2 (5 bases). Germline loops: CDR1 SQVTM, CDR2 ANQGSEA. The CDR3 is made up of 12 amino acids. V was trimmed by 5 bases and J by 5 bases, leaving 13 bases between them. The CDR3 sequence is CSVLRGTDEQYF. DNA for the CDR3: TGCAGCGTTCTTCGGGGTACCGACGAGCAGTACTTC.

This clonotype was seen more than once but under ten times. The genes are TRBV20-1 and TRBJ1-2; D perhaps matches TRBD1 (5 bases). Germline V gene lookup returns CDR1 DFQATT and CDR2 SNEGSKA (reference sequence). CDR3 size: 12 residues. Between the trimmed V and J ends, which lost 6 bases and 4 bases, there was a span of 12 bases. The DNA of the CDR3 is TGCAGTGCGCGAGACAGTTCCTATGGCTACACCTTC. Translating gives CSARDSSYGYTF.

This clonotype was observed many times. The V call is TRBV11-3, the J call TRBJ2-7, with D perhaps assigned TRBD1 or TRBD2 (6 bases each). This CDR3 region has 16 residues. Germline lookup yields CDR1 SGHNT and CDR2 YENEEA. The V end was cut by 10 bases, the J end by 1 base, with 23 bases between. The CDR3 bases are TGTGCCACAAGGGAGGACAGCGAACTTCCATCCTACGAGCAGTACTTC. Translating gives CATREDSELPSYEQYF.

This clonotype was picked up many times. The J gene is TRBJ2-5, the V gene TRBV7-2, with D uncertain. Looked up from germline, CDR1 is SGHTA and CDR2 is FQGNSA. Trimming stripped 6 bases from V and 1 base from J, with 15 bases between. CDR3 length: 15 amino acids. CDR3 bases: TGTGCCAGCAGTCGAAGTTACGGGCCCCAAGAGACCCAGTACTTC. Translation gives CASSRSYGPQETQYF.

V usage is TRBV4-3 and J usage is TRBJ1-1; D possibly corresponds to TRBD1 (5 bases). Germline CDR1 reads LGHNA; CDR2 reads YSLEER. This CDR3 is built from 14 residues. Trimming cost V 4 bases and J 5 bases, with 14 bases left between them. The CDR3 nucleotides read TGCGCCAGCAGCCCCGGCGTCAGGGAAACTGAAGCTTTCTTT. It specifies CASSPGVRETEAFF.

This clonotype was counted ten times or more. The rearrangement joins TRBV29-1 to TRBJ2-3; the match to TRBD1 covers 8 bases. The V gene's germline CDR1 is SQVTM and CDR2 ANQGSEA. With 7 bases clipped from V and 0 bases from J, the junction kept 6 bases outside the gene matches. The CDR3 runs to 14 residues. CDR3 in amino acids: CSARQGPSTDTQYF. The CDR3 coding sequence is TGCAGCGCGAGACAGGGGCCTAGCACAGATACGCAGTATTTT.

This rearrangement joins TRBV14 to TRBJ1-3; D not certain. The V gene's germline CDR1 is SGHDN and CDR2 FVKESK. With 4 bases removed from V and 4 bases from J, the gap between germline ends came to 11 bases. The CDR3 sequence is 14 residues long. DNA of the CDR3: TGTGCCAGCAGCCCGGCTCTCAGGGGAAACACCATATATTTT. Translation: CASSPALRGNTIYF.